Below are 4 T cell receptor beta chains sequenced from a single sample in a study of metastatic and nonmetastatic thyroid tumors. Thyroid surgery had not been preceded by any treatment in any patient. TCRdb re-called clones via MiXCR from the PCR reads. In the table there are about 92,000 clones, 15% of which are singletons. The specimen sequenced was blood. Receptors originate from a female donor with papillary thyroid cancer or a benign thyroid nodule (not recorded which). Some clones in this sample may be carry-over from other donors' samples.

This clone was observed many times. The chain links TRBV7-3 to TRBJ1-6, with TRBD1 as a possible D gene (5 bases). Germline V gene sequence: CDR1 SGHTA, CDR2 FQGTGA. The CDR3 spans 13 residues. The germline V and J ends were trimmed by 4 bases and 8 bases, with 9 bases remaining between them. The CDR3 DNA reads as TGTGCCAGCAGCTCCGGGGCCCATTCACCCCTCCACTTT. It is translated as CASSSGAHSPLHF.

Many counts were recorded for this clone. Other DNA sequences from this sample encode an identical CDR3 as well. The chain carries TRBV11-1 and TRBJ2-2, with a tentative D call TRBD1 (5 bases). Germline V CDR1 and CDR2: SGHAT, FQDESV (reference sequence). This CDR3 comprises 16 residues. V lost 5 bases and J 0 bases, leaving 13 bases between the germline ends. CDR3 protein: CASSTQGGSNTGELFF. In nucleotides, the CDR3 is TGTGCCAGCAGCACCCAGGGTGGGTCGAACACCGGGGAGCTGTTTTTT.

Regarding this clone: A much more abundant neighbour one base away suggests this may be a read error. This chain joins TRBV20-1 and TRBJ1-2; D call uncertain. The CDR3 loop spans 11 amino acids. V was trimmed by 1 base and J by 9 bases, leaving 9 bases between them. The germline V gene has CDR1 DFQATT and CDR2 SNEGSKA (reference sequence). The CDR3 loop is CSARVGGCYTF. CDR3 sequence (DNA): TGCAGTGCTAGAGTGGGCGGGTGCTACACCTTC.

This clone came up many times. The CDR3 loop reads CASRSYRGLNTGELFF. The CDR3 DNA follows: TGTGCCAGCAGGTCTTACAGGGGGCTTAACACCGGGGAGCTGTTTTTT. The chain has TRBV12-3 or TRBV12-4 and TRBJ2-2, with 9 positions matching TRBD1. The CDR3 length is 16 residues. After removal of 6 bases from V and 2 bases from J, the junction contained 7 bases not matched to a gene.